This T cell receptor (beta chain) was captured by sequencing in a study of molecular identifiers for immune sequencing clone quantification. This clonotype showed up many times. The CDR3 length is 14 residues. J gave up 2 bases and V 0 bases, and 1 base lay outside the gene matches. The germline gives CDR1 MGHRA, CDR2 YSYEKL. One entry per CDR3 protein, called by TCRdb with MiXCR from the PCR reads. The sample lists over 600,000 distinct CDR3 sequences, about 20% occurring once. This clonotype originated in a human donor in good health. Some libraries in this study had Jurkat cell RNA spiked in. This chain joins TRBV4-1 and TRBJ2-7; TRBD1 matches at 7 bases. Sequencing was performed on naive CD8+ T cells from blood, with Jurkat cell RNA spiked in. This sample's subset: FACS-sorted CD8+CD4-CCR7+CD45RA+ naive T cells. As DNA, the CDR3 is TGCGCCAGCAGCCAAGAACAGGGGCCCTACGAGCAGTACTTC. Protein product: CASSQEQGPYEQYF.